These 8 T cell receptor beta chains share one sample of origin, sequenced in a study of blood T cell repertoires in COVID-19. The assay was immunoSEQ multiplex PCR, and TCRdb's table has in-frame clones only and misses some. The sample has under 150,000 clones, approximately 88% seen once. Input material: peripheral blood. These receptors were obtained from a human donor in a cohort sampled during active COVID-19.

This sequence joins TRBV7-3 and TRBJ2-1, with 8 bases aligning to TRBD2. The CDR3 totals 14 residues. Germline V gene lookup returns CDR1 SGHTA and CDR2 FQGTGA. V was clipped by 2 bases and J by 8 bases; unmatched bases: 5. The CDR3 protein is CASSLAGGADEQFF. The CDR3 DNA reads TGTGCCAGCAGCTTAGCCGGGGGGGCGGATGAGCAGTTCTTC.

The rearrangement joins TRBV27 to TRBJ1-6; 8 nucleotides align to TRBD1. Germline trimming cut 5 bases from V and 8 bases from J; bases unmatched to any gene: 8. CDR1 and CDR2 (germline): MNHEY, SMNVEV (reference sequence). This CDR3 has 15 amino acids. The CDR3 nucleotides read TGTGCCAGCAGTCCCCCAGGACAGGGTTATTCACCCCTCCACTTT. Amino acid sequence: CASSPPGQGYSPLHF.

This clone has a handful of counts. This chain connects TRBV21-1 to TRBJ2-1; the table's D gene call, TRBD1, was not cross checked with the DNA. TRBV21-1 counts as a pseudogene. CDR3 length: 14 residues. The CDR3 spells CASSGTGSANEQFF. The CDR3 DNA reads TGTGCCAGTTCCGGGACAGGGTCGGCGAATGAGCAGTTCTTC.

Only a few counts were recorded for this clone. The chain is built from TRBV30 and TRBJ1-2; D unclear. The V gene's germline CDR1 is GTSNPN and CDR2 SVGIG (reference sequence). The CDR3 extends over 13 amino acids. With 3 bases removed from V and 8 bases from J, the gap between germline ends came to 16 bases. The CDR3 nucleotides read TGTGCCTGGAGCCTATTCCCATCGGGAGGCTACACCTTC. As protein: CAWSLFPSGGYTF. Drawing the rest from reference TRBV30 and TRBJ1-2, the complete variable domain is SQTIHQWPATLVQPVGSPLSLECTVEGTSNPNLYWYRQAAGRGLQLLFYSVGIGQISSEVPQNLSASRPQDRQFILSSKKLLLSDSGFYLCAWSLFPSGGYTFGSGTRLTVV.

The chain combines TRBV10-3 with TRBJ1-2, with D possibly TRBD1 on 5 matching bases. There are 14 residues in the CDR3. Germline CDR1 reads ENHRY; CDR2 reads SYGVKD. V was clipped by 10 bases and J by 3 bases, with 18 bases between them. CDR3: CATSRGVTDYGYTF. CDR3 DNA: TGTGCCACCTCCCGGGGGGTTACGGACTATGGCTACACCTTC.

The CDR3 protein is CASSFHNRVTYEQYF. CDR3 bases: TGTGCCAGCAGCTTTCATAACCGAGTGACCTACGAGCAGTACTTC. This sequence joins TRBV5-5 and TRBJ2-7, with D unclear. CDR1 is SGHKS, CDR2 YYEKEE, per germline (reference sequence). The CDR3 is 15 residues long. The V end was cut by 2 bases, the J end by 2 bases, with 14 bases between. Complete variable domain (other parts from reference TRBV5-5 and TRBJ2-7): DAGVTQSPTHLIKTRGQQVTLRCSPISGHKSVSWYQQVLGQGPQFIFQYYEKEERGRGNFPDRFSARQFPNYSSELNVNALLLGDSALYLCASSFHNRVTYEQYFGPGTRLTVT.

This clone was seen just once. The rearrangement uses TRBV19 and TRBJ1-5; 10 bases match TRBD1. The J segment lost 7 bases and the V segment lost 6 bases, leaving 9 bases of the junction unmatched. Germline V gives CDR1 LNHDA, CDR2 SQIVND (reference sequence). The CDR3 is 15 amino acids. The CDR3 sequence is CASSQGQGVWQPQHF. CDR3 nucleotide sequence: TGTGCCAGTAGCCAAGGACAGGGGGTATGGCAGCCCCAGCATTTT.

V usage is TRBV18 and J usage is TRBJ2-5; the match to TRBD2 covers 10 bases. The germline V gene encodes CDR1 KGHSH and CDR2 LQKENI. With 3 bases clipped from V and 1 base from J, the junction kept 8 bases outside the gene matches. The CDR3 runs 17 residues. CDR3 in DNA: TGTGCCAGCTCACCGGGGCTAGCGGGGGTCATCCAAGAGACCCAGTACTTC. Protein sequence: CASSPGLAGVIQETQYF.